This T cell receptor beta chain was sequenced in a study of T cell responses to AZD1222 COVID-19 vaccine. General study findings and limits: Clonal diversity was possibly underestimated, and the donors were mostly white British, with more females. Across spike, vaccine-associated CD4 TCRs were found, dominant at 160-218 and 743-854.

The method was immunoSEQ multiplex PCR; TCRdb's version includes in-frame clones alone and lacks a portion of them. The repertoire includes around 270,000 clones, 85% to 95% of them detected once, and 0.5% to 0.65% sits in the top ten. V gave up 4 bases and J gave up 0 bases, with 13 bases separating them. The V gene's germline CDR1 is MNHNY and CDR2 SVGAGI (reference sequence). The CDR3 consists of 16 residues. Pooled together were second doses at about 4 or about 12 weeks. This clone was recorded a few times. Its antigen is not identified. This receptor was identified in an adult who received the AZD1222 COVID-19 vaccine. This material consisted of peripheral blood, taken 28 days after the second AZD1222 dose. This chain connects TRBV6-6 to TRBJ1-5; perhaps TRBD1 as D (6 bases). CDR3 DNA sequence: TGTGCCAGCAGTTCATTCGGACAGCTTAGCAATCAGCCCCAGCATTTT. This codes for CASSSFGQLSNQPQHF.